Presented here are 26 T cell receptor beta chains from one specimen sequenced in a study of blood T cell repertoires in COVID-19. Sequencing was performed with immunoSEQ multiplex PCR; in TCRdb, only in-frame clones are kept and a portion is missing. The table shows about 210,000 clones, with approximately 86% occurring only once. Source material: PBMCs or T cells enriched from blood (not recorded which). The receptors here all came from a woman aged 40 to 50 in a cohort exposed to, infected with or recovered from COVID-19 (not recorded which).

V usage is TRBV7-9 and J usage is TRBJ1-4; 7 positions match TRBD1. The CDR3 covers 14 residues. The germline gives CDR1 SEHNR, CDR2 FQNEAQ (reference sequence). Losses at the gene ends were 5 bases for V and 7 bases for J; bases not matched to a gene: 7. The CDR3, as DNA: TGTGCCAGCAGCCCACCGGGACAGACTGAAAAACTGTTTTTT. Its protein product is CASSPPGQTEKLFF.

This sequence joins TRBV9 and TRBJ1-3; perhaps TRBD1 as D (6 bases). Germline assignment: CDR1 SGDLS and CDR2 YYNGEE. The ends were cut back, 3 bases at V and 4 bases at J, with 14 bases in the middle. The CDR3 spans 15 residues. The chain's CDR3 is CASSAPGGTGNTIYF. CDR3 DNA: TGTGCCAGCAGCGCCCCCGGGGGGACAGGAAACACCATATATTTT.

This clone was observed a handful of times. V and J are TRBV25-1 and TRBJ2-7; 7 bases map to TRBD1. Germline CDR1 reads MGHDK; CDR2 reads SYGVNS. The CDR3 contains 18 residues. V lost 2 bases and J lost 0; bases outside the gene matches: 13. CDR3 protein: CASSEPPGSRDSSYEQYF. The CDR3 DNA sequence: TGTGCCAGCAGTGAACCCCCCGGTTCAAGGGACAGCTCCTACGAGCAGTACTTC.

The rearrangement links TRBV5-1 to TRBJ2-1; D possibly corresponds to TRBD2 (5 bases). This CDR3 has 13 residues. With 1 base removed from V and 6 bases from J, the gap between germline ends came to 8 bases. Germline assignment: CDR1 SGHRS and CDR2 YFSETQ. The CDR3 DNA reads TGCGCCAGCAGCTTGACTAGGGTCAATGAGCAGTTCTTC. Protein: CASSLTRVNEQFF.

CDR3 sequence reads: CASSQVEGMDEQFF. CDR3 DNA: TGCGCCAGCAGCCAAGTGGAGGGAATGGACGAGCAGTTCTTC. The rearrangement joins TRBV4-1 to TRBJ2-1, with a weak D call TRBD2 (6 bases). Trimming removed 1 base at V and 10 bases at J, with 14 bases between. This CDR3 has 14 residues. Looked up from germline, CDR1 is MGHRA and CDR2 is YSYEKL.

V usage is TRBV5-1 and J usage is TRBJ2-7; 10 bases map to TRBD1. From germline, CDR1 is SGHRS and CDR2 YFSETQ. The CDR3 loop spans 16 amino acids. Trimming removed 4 bases from V and 0 bases from J; junction bases left unmatched: 7. CDR3 region: CASSTDRGSLSYEQYF. CDR3 DNA: TGCGCCAGCAGCACGGACAGGGGGTCCCTCTCCTACGAGCAGTACTTC.

The chain employs TRBV6-5 and TRBJ2-7, with TRBD2 as a possible D gene (6 bases). With 6 bases removed from V and 0 bases from J, the gap between germline ends came to 12 bases. Germline CDR1 is MNHEY and CDR2 is SVGAGI. The CDR3 spans 14 residues. The CDR3 sequence is CASSSASDSYEQYF. Written as DNA, the CDR3 is TGTGCCAGCAGCTCCGCTAGCGACTCCTACGAGCAGTACTTC.

The rearrangement joins TRBV6-5 to TRBJ2-1, with 10 bases matching TRBD2. V lost 2 bases, J lost 5 bases, and 6 bases stayed unmatched. Per the germline V gene, CDR1 is MNHEY and CDR2 is SVGAGI. The CDR3 is made up of 16 amino acids. This chain's CDR3 is CASSYEVAGGHNEQFF. The CDR3 coding sequence is TGTGCCAGCAGTTACGAGGTAGCGGGGGGCCACAATGAGCAGTTCTTC.

The rearrangement uses TRBV5-1 and TRBJ1-1, with 8 bases identical to TRBD1. With V trimmed by 4 bases and J by 3 bases, 11 bases remained unmatched. The CDR3 has 16 amino acids. The V gene's germline CDR1 is SGHRS and CDR2 YFSETQ. CDR3 coding DNA: TGCGCCAGCAGCCTCGGGACAGGAGGATGGGACACTGAAGCTTTCTTT. Protein sequence: CASSLGTGGWDTEAFF. The full variable domain, with the rest looked up from reference TRBV5-1 and TRBJ1-1, is KAGVTQTPRYLIKTRGQQVTLSCSPISGHRSVSWYQQTPGQGLQFLFEYFSETQRNKGNFPGRFSGRQFSNSRSEMNVSTLELGDSALYLCASSLGTGGWDTEAFFGQGTRLTVV.

J is TRBJ2-1 and V is TRBV9; 10 nucleotides agree with TRBD2. Trimming at V came to 4 bases and at J to 6 bases, leaving 10 bases not matched to a gene. The length of the CDR3 is 16 residues. Germline assignment: CDR1 SGDLS and CDR2 YYNGEE. This CDR3 is CASSISRTSGSNEQFF. The CDR3 nucleotides read TGTGCCAGCAGCATTTCACGGACTAGCGGATCCAATGAGCAGTTCTTC.

The chain recombines TRBV2 with TRBJ2-3, with 12 bases that match TRBD2. The germline V gene encodes CDR1 SNHLY and CDR2 FYNNEI. V lost 5 bases and J lost 5; bases outside the gene matches: 8. The CDR3 is 16 residues long. The DNA of the CDR3 is TGTGCCAGCAGTACCCTAGCGGGGGGGCAGATAGATACGCAGTATTTT. Protein: CASSTLAGGQIDTQYF.

V and J are TRBV4-3 and TRBJ2-7; D perhaps matches TRBD2 (5 bases). CDR1 LGHNA and CDR2 YSLEER come from the germline V gene. V was trimmed by 1 base and J by 6 bases, leaving 10 bases between them. This CDR3 region has 13 residues. This CDR3 is CASSQGRRGEQYF. CDR3 bases: TGCGCCAGCAGCCAAGGTCGACGGGGCGAGCAGTACTTC.

The gene calls are TRBV7-9 and TRBJ2-1; D remains unclear. V shed 5 bases and J shed 7 bases, with 9 bases lying between them. CDR3 size: 12 residues. The germline V gene has CDR1 SEHNR and CDR2 FQNEAQ (reference sequence). The CDR3: CASSVERNEQFF. DNA for the CDR3: TGTGCCAGCAGCGTAGAGCGTAATGAGCAGTTCTTC.

The chain is built from TRBV11-2 and TRBJ1-3; 7 nucleotides align to TRBD1. With V trimmed by 1 base and J by 3 bases, 9 bases remained unmatched. Germline CDR1 reads SGHAT; CDR2 reads FQNNGV. This CDR3 comprises 17 residues. The CDR3 loop is CASSLGTGQRIGNTIYF. The CDR3 nucleotides read TGTGCCAGCAGCTTAGGGACGGGACAGAGAATTGGAAACACCATATATTTT.

Here the CDR3 DNA reads TGTGCCAGCAGTTTATCCGGGACAAGCGAAAAACTGTTTTTT. Amino acid sequence: CASSLSGTSEKLFF. The J gene is TRBJ1-4, the V gene TRBV28; a possible D gene is TRBD1 (6 bases). Germline values: CDR1 MDHEN, CDR2 SYDVKM. V was cut by 1 base and J by 8 bases, with 11 bases left in between. The CDR3 consists of 14 residues.

This clone showed up just once. The rearrangement joins TRBV19 to TRBJ2-7; D may be TRBD2 (6 bases). The V gene's germline CDR1 is LNHDA and CDR2 SQIVND (reference sequence). V dropped 1 base and J dropped 3 bases, with 13 bases sitting between them. The CDR3 contains 15 residues. The CDR3 DNA is TGTGCCAGTAGTATAGTCTTCGGGAGCAGCTACGAGCAGTACTTC. It yields the protein CASSIVFGSSYEQYF.

This clone was counted once. The V gene is TRBV27, the J gene TRBJ2-7; a weak D match, TRBD2 (6 bases). Deletions cut 2 bases from V and 3 bases from J, with 11 bases between. CDR3 length: 14 amino acids. Germline V lookup: CDR1 MNHEY, CDR2 SMNVEV (reference sequence). CDR3 protein: CASSLGGVLYEQYF. The CDR3 nucleotides read TGTGCCAGCAGTTTAGGCGGGGTACTCTACGAGCAGTACTTC.

The chain carries TRBV24-1 and TRBJ2-5; 12 bases are shared with TRBD2. This CDR3 region has 16 residues. V lost 2 bases and J lost 3; bases outside the gene matches: 3. Germline CDR1 is KGHDR and CDR2 is SFDVKD. The CDR3 loop reads CATSDWRLAGEETQYF. CDR3 DNA sequence: TGTGCCACCAGTGATTGGAGACTAGCGGGAGAAGAGACCCAGTACTTC.

This clone was recorded a few times. V usage is TRBV29-1 and J usage is TRBJ2-5; 8 bases are a match to TRBD1. V was pared by 0 bases and J by 5 bases, with 8 bases of the junction left unmatched. Germline assignment: CDR1 SQVTM and CDR2 ANQGSEA. The length of the CDR3 is 15 residues. Written as DNA, the CDR3 is TGCAGCGTTGAAGAGGGACAGGTCATCCGGGAGACCCAGTACTTC. Translating gives CSVEEGQVIRETQYF.

The CDR3 loop is CASSQTGLGEKLFF. Here the CDR3 DNA reads TGTGCCAGCAGCCAAACAGGGTTAGGAGAAAAACTGTTTTTT. V gene TRBV13 combines with J gene TRBJ1-4; D may be TRBD1 (6 bases). Germline lookup yields CDR1 PRHDT and CDR2 FYEKMQ (reference sequence). Trimming stripped 5 bases from V and 8 bases from J, with 15 bases between. The CDR3 is 14 amino acids.

There are a few counts of this clone. The rearrangement joins TRBV2 to TRBJ2-7; D is possibly TRBD2 (5 bases). The V gene lost 0 bases and the J gene lost 3 bases, with 12 bases spanning the gap. Germline CDR1 reads SNHLY; CDR2 reads FYNNEI. CDR3 length: 15 amino acids. The chain's CDR3 is CASSEARAVIYEQYF. Here the CDR3 DNA reads TGTGCCAGCAGTGAAGCGCGGGCAGTAATCTACGAGCAGTACTTC.

V gene TRBV6-5 combines with J gene TRBJ2-7; D is perhaps TRBD2 (6 bases). Germline V CDR1 and CDR2: MNHEY, SVGAGI. The CDR3 spans 14 residues. V was pared by 6 bases and J by 6 bases, with 18 bases between. The CDR3 nucleotides are TGTGCCAGCAGGTCCCCTGATGGGGGGATCGAGCAGTACTTC. As protein: CASRSPDGGIEQYF.

This clone was recorded a few times. This chain connects TRBV4-1 to TRBJ2-1; the D gene is possibly TRBD1 (5 bases). The V gene's germline CDR1 is MGHRA and CDR2 YSYEKL. The length of the CDR3 is 14 residues. V was clipped by 6 bases and J by 1 base, with 10 bases between them. The DNA of the CDR3 is TGCGCCAGCAGGCCCAGGGTGTCCTACAATGAGCAGTTCTTC. As protein: CASRPRVSYNEQFF.

Remarks on this clone: At one of its ends the junction is not consistent with the germline gene, which may arise from a read error. The gene calls are TRBV5-1 and TRBJ1-1; D is unclear. The CDR3 has 11 amino acids. Germline V gene lookup returns CDR1 SGHRS and CDR2 YFSETQ. DNA for the CDR3: TGCGCCCCCGGAGGGAACCCTGAAGCTTTCTTT. This translates into CAPGGNPEAFF. Complete variable domain (other parts from reference TRBV5-1 and TRBJ1-1): KAGVTQTPRYLIKTRGQQVTLSCSPISGHRSVSWYQQTPGQGLQFLFEYFSETQRNKGNFPGRFSGRQFSNSRSEMNVSTLELGDSALYLCAPGGNPEAFFGQGTRLTVV.

The rearrangement links TRBV5-6 to TRBJ1-6, with 8 bases lining up with TRBD1. The CDR3 consists of 15 residues. Germline V gives CDR1 SGHDT, CDR2 YYEEEE. The ends lost 2 bases at V and 5 bases at J; junction bases unmatched: 3. CDR3 in amino acids: CASSFSDRDNSPLHF. In DNA form, the CDR3 reads TGTGCCAGCAGCTTTTCGGACAGGGATAATTCACCCCTCCACTTT. Variable domain in full (rest from reference TRBV5-6 and TRBJ1-6): DAGVTQSPTHLIKTRGQQVTLRCSPKSGHDTVSWYQQALGQGPQFIFQYYEEEERQRGNFPDRFSGHQFPNYSSELNVNALLLGDSALYLCASSFSDRDNSPLHFGNGTRLTVT.

This sequence joins TRBV27 and TRBJ1-6; D not resolved. CDR1 and CDR2 from the germline V gene are MNHEY and SMNVEV (reference sequence). The CDR3 is 13 residues long. The ends were cut back, 5 bases at V and 10 bases at J, with 12 bases in the middle. The CDR3 is CASSPNGRSPLHF. The CDR3 coding sequence is TGTGCCAGCAGTCCCAACGGTAGATCACCCCTCCACTTT.